The 30 T cell receptor beta chains given below trace back to one sample, sequenced in a study of T cell responses to AZD1222 COVID-19 vaccine. Measured with immunoSEQ multiplex PCR; TCRdb has only the in-frame clones, and not every one. The profile shows roughly 150,000 clones, less than 95% of them singletons. Sequenced material: peripheral blood, taken 28 days after the second AZD1222 dose. The receptors shown here come from an adult who received the AZD1222 COVID-19 vaccine.

The chain uses TRBV5-1 and TRBJ2-2; maybe TRBD1 (5 bases). Germline V CDR1 and CDR2: SGHRS, YFSETQ. V was trimmed by 5 bases and J by 7 bases, leaving 9 bases between them. This CDR3 is built from 12 residues. In nucleotides, the CDR3 is TGCGCCAGCAGACAGGTTGGCGGGGAGCTGTTTTTT. Protein sequence: CASRQVGGELFF.

Written as DNA, the CDR3 is TGTGCCAGCAACCAGGGGGACTACCTATACGAGCAGTACTTC. Protein: CASNQGDYLYEQYF. The chain combines TRBV11-2 with TRBJ2-7, with D tentatively TRBD1 or TRBD2 (7 bases each). The germline CDR1 and CDR2 sequences are SGHAT and FQNNGV. The CDR3 length is 14 residues. The germline V and J ends were trimmed by 7 bases and 4 bases, with 17 bases remaining between them.

The chain links TRBV18 to TRBJ2-7; 10 nucleotides line up with TRBD1. The V gene's germline CDR1 is KGHSH and CDR2 LQKENI. The CDR3 is 16 residues long. V dropped 4 bases and J dropped 1; count of bases not matched to a gene: 7. The CDR3, as DNA: TGTGCCAGCTCACAGGGGACAGGGGTATGGTCCTACGAGCAGTACTTC. This codes for CASSQGTGVWSYEQYF.

The chain recombines TRBV2 with TRBJ2-5; the D gene is possibly TRBD1 (5 bases). V was pared by 4 bases and J by 1 base, with 7 bases between. The germline gives CDR1 SNHLY, CDR2 FYNNEI. The CDR3 runs to 13 residues. The CDR3 DNA reads as TGTGCCAGCAGTGGAGACAGCCAAGAGACCCAGTACTTC. This gives the protein CASSGDSQETQYF.

The chain links TRBV6-2 or TRBV6-3 to TRBJ2-7, with TRBD1 matching over 9 bases. Germline CDR1 MNHEY, CDR2 SVGEGT. The CDR3 spans 15 residues. With V trimmed by 4 bases and J by 4 bases, 8 bases remained unmatched. The CDR3 loop is CASSSWDRDIYEQYF. CDR3 nucleotides: TGTGCCAGCAGTTCTTGGGACAGGGATATTTACGAGCAGTACTTC.

Concerning this clone itself: The germline gene is not matched at one end of the junction; a read error may be the cause. This chain uses TRBV7-6 with TRBJ2-3; D is ambiguous. The length of the CDR3 is 12 residues. The germline CDR1 and CDR2 sequences are SGHVS and FNYEAQ. CDR3 sequence reads: CASNLGAGGQYF. The CDR3 nucleotides read TGTGCCAGCAACTTAGGAGCAGGCGGGCAGTATTTT. Supplemented by reference TRBV7-6 and TRBJ2-3, the full variable domain reads GAGVSQSPRYKVTKRGQDVALRCDPISGHVSLYWYRQALGQGPEFLTYFNYEAQQDKSGLPNDRFSAERPEGSISTLTIQRTEQRDSAMYRCASNLGAGGQYFGPGTRLTVL.

The V call is TRBV6-5, the J call TRBJ2-7; no reliable D call. The ends were cut back, 0 bases at V and 5 bases at J, with 5 bases in the middle. Per germline, CDR1 MNHEY and CDR2 SVGAGI. The CDR3 runs to 12 residues. This CDR3 is CASSYSVDEQYF. The CDR3, as DNA: TGTGCCAGCAGTTACTCGGTCGACGAGCAGTACTTC.

In DNA form, the CDR3 reads TGTGCCAGCAGCAGGGACGACTTGAACACTGAAGCTTTCTTT. Its translation: CASSRDDLNTEAFF. The rearrangement uses TRBV27 and TRBJ1-1; possible D gene TRBD1, 5 bases. The germline CDR1 and CDR2 sequences are MNHEY and SMNVEV (reference sequence). Trimming left V 6 bases short and J 0 bases short, with 11 bases between. This CDR3 is built from 14 residues.

This chain joins TRBV18 and TRBJ1-4; 8 bases fit TRBD1. The J segment lost 8 bases and the V segment lost 3 bases, leaving 5 bases of the junction unmatched. There are 14 residues in the CDR3. From germline, CDR1 is KGHSH and CDR2 LQKENI. In DNA, the CDR3 is TGTGCCAGCTCACCCGGACAGGGATGGGAAAAACTGTTTTTT. It encodes CASSPGQGWEKLFF.

In its sample, this clone was seen a few times. The chain carries TRBV7-8 and TRBJ2-1, with TRBD2 matching 8 bases. This CDR3 has 15 residues. The V gene's germline CDR1 is SGHVS and CDR2 FQNEAQ. Trimming removed 6 bases from V and 7 bases from J; junction bases left unmatched: 11. CDR3 DNA sequence: TGTGCCAGCAGTGTGGGGACTAGTCTAGGTAATGAGCAGTTCTTC. Amino acid sequence: CASSVGTSLGNEQFF.

The chain joins TRBV6-6 to TRBJ1-2; 10 bases line up with TRBD1. Trimming removed 9 bases from V and 3 bases from J; junction bases left unmatched: 13. The length of the CDR3 is 16 residues. CDR1 and CDR2 (germline): MNHNY, SVGAGI (reference sequence). The CDR3 bases are TGTGCCAGTACTCCAACGCGGACAGGGGGGGACTATGGCTACACCTTC. It encodes CASTPTRTGGDYGYTF.

The CDR3 is CASRSQGIATNEKLFF. CDR3 bases: TGTGCCAGCCGTTCACAGGGGATAGCAACTAATGAAAAACTGTTTTTT. This rearrangement joins TRBV6-5 to TRBJ1-4; TRBD1 agrees at 7 bases. Germline trimming cut 8 bases from V and 0 bases from J; bases unmatched to any gene: 9. The CDR3 contains 16 residues. Germline V gene lookup returns CDR1 MNHEY and CDR2 SVGAGI.

This chain joins TRBV3-1 (or the pseudogene TRBV3-2) and TRBJ2-2; 10 bases agree with TRBD2. The CDR3 extends over 16 amino acids. Germline V gene data show CDR1 as LGHDT and CDR2 as YNNKEL (reference sequence). J gave up 0 bases and V 7 bases, and 5 bases lay outside the gene matches. DNA of the CDR3: TGTGCCAGCACTAGCGGGAGACCTACGAACACCGGGGAGCTGTTTTTT. It yields the protein CASTSGRPTNTGELFF.

V and J are TRBV12-3 or TRBV12-4 and TRBJ2-3; D is possibly TRBD1 (6 bases). The CDR3 runs to 12 residues. Between the trimmed V and J ends, which lost 2 bases and 6 bases, there was a span of 6 bases. CDR3 in amino acids: CASSLRGDTQYF. The DNA of the CDR3 is TGTGCCAGCAGTTTAAGGGGGGATACGCAGTATTTT.

The J gene is TRBJ1-4, the V gene TRBV3-1 (or the pseudogene TRBV3-2), with 7 bases identical to TRBD1. The CDR3 contains 16 residues. The germline gives CDR1 LGHDT, CDR2 YNNKEL (reference sequence). The ends lost 4 bases at V and 0 bases at J; junction bases unmatched: 5. In DNA form, the CDR3 reads TGTGCCAGCAGCCCGACAGGGACCACAACTAATGAAAAACTGTTTTTT. Its protein is CASSPTGTTTNEKLFF.

The chain is built from TRBV5-6 and TRBJ1-2, with D tentatively TRBD1 (5 bases). Germline V gene lookup returns CDR1 SGHDT and CDR2 YYEEEE. CDR3 length equals 13 residues. V was pared by 3 bases and J by 5 bases, with 11 bases between. This chain's CDR3 is CASSSQGLYGYTF. Written as DNA, the CDR3 is TGTGCCAGCAGCTCTCAGGGTTTGTATGGCTACACCTTC. Full variable domain (outside the CDR3, taken from reference TRBV5-6 and TRBJ1-2): DAGVTQSPTHLIKTRGQQVTLRCSPKSGHDTVSWYQQALGQGPQFIFQYYEEEERQRGNFPDRFSGHQFPNYSSELNVNALLLGDSALYLCASSSQGLYGYTFGSGTRLTVV.

The rearrangement joins TRBV6-5 to TRBJ1-1; D remains unclear. The germline V gene has CDR1 MNHEY and CDR2 SVGAGI. The ends were cut back, 6 bases at V and 2 bases at J, with 7 bases in the middle. The length of the CDR3 is 12 residues. The CDR3 loop reads CASRTANTEAFF. As DNA, the CDR3 is TGTGCCAGCAGGACGGCTAACACTGAAGCTTTCTTT.

The chain recombines TRBV19 with TRBJ1-1; tentatively, D is TRBD1 (6 bases). Germline V CDR1 and CDR2: LNHDA, SQIVND (reference sequence). The V gene lost 5 bases and the J gene lost 2 bases, with 12 bases spanning the gap. This CDR3 has 14 amino acids. DNA for the CDR3: TGTGCCAGTAGTTCAAACAGGGAAAACACTGAAGCTTTCTTT. Encoded protein: CASSSNRENTEAFF.

This clone was found a few times. The CDR3 DNA reads as TGTGCCACCAGCAGAGATTTCGGGCAGGAGACCCAGTACTTC. It yields the protein CATSRDFGQETQYF. V and J are TRBV15 and TRBJ2-5; D remains ambiguous. The CDR3 contains 14 residues. Germline lookup yields CDR1 LNHNV and CDR2 YYDKDF (reference sequence). V was clipped by 0 bases and J by 5 bases, with 10 bases between them.

This clone appeared a single time. The gene calls are TRBV5-1 and TRBJ2-7; 8 positions agree with TRBD2. V was clipped by 4 bases and J by 0 bases; unmatched bases: 9. Looked up from germline, CDR1 is SGHRS and CDR2 is YFSETQ. The CDR3 contains 16 residues. This CDR3 reads CASSPLAGPNSYEQYF. For the CDR3, the DNA is TGCGCCAGCAGCCCTTTAGCGGGGCCAAACTCCTACGAGCAGTACTTC.

The sample holds one count of this clone. The chain joins TRBV5-4 to TRBJ2-1; weak D call: TRBD2 (5 bases). Germline V gives CDR1 SGHNT, CDR2 YYREEE (reference sequence). The CDR3 has 14 amino acids. Trimming stripped 4 bases from V and 5 bases from J, with 13 bases between. The DNA of the CDR3 is TGTGCCAGCAGCCAACCGGAGGCGAACAATGAGCAGTTCTTC. It specifies CASSQPEANNEQFF.

This chain uses TRBV7-9 with TRBJ1-5; 10 nucleotides match TRBD1. This CDR3 has 19 amino acids. Trimming cost V 4 bases and J 6 bases; bases outside gene matches: 18. CDR1 is SEHNR, CDR2 FQNEAQ, per germline (reference sequence). CDR3 protein: CASSYAYGQGGDSSQPQHF. CDR3 sequence (DNA): TGTGCCAGCAGCTACGCATATGGACAGGGGGGAGATAGTAGTCAGCCCCAGCATTTT.

The chain has TRBV6-6 and TRBJ2-7; D ambiguous. The ends were cut back, 7 bases at V and 3 bases at J, with 10 bases in the middle. Germline V gene data show CDR1 as MNHNY and CDR2 as SVGAGI (reference sequence). This CDR3 contains 12 residues. CDR3 sequence (DNA): TGTGCCAGCAAGTCCCACCTCTACGAGCAGTACTTC. Its translation: CASKSHLYEQYF.

This clone is a singleton in its sample. The chain joins TRBV5-6 to TRBJ1-3; D perhaps matches TRBD1 (6 bases). This CDR3 region has 15 residues. V was shortened by 6 bases and J by 4 bases, with 17 bases between the two germline ends. CDR1 and CDR2 (germline): SGHDT, YYEEEE. CDR3 amino acids: CASNFGGARGNTIYF. CDR3 coding DNA: TGTGCCAGCAACTTTGGGGGCGCGAGGGGAAACACCATATATTTT. Based on the CDR3 plus reference TRBV5-6 and TRBJ1-3, the full variable domain is DAGVTQSPTHLIKTRGQQVTLRCSPKSGHDTVSWYQQALGQGPQFIFQYYEEEERQRGNFPDRFSGHQFPNYSSELNVNALLLGDSALYLCASNFGGARGNTIYFGEGSWLTVV.

This chain links TRBV11-2 with TRBJ2-3; no clear D gene. CDR3 length: 16 amino acids. Germline CDR1 SGHAT, CDR2 FQNNGV. The V gene lost 1 base and the J gene lost 0 bases, with 11 bases spanning the gap. DNA for the CDR3: TGTGCCAGCAGCTTAGGAGTAGGTGGAAGCACAGATACGCAGTATTTT. Protein sequence: CASSLGVGGSTDTQYF.

This clone was counted once. The chain is built from TRBV5-4 and TRBJ1-2; D is possibly TRBD1 (5 bases). Germline assignment: CDR1 SGHNT and CDR2 YYREEE (reference sequence). Trimming shortened V by 0 bases and J by 4 bases, and 13 bases separated the two germline ends. The CDR3 has 15 amino acids. The CDR3 protein is CASSLGGQGIYGYTF. The CDR3 region has the DNA TGTGCCAGCAGCTTGGGGGGTCAGGGCATCTATGGCTACACCTTC.

The chain is built from TRBV5-6 and TRBJ1-1; 7 nucleotides agree with TRBD1. V was pared by 4 bases and J by 11 bases, with 11 bases of the junction left unmatched. CDR3 length: 13 amino acids. The V gene's germline CDR1 is SGHDT and CDR2 YYEEEE. DNA for the CDR3: TGTGCCAGCAGCATAGACAGGGTCCCTTATGCTTTCTTT. Its protein product is CASSIDRVPYAFF.

This chain joins TRBV19 and TRBJ1-1, with 10 bases fitting TRBD1. Trimming cost V 5 bases and J 4 bases; bases outside gene matches: 4. The germline CDR1 and CDR2 sequences are LNHDA and SQIVND (reference sequence). The CDR3 extends over 14 amino acids. The CDR3 protein is CASSPRTGGTEAFF. CDR3 nucleotides: TGTGCCAGTAGTCCACGGACAGGGGGCACTGAAGCTTTCTTT.

The chain carries TRBV6-1 and TRBJ1-2, with 7 bases matching TRBD1. Germline lookup yields CDR1 MNHNS and CDR2 SASEGT. With 3 bases clipped from V and 4 bases from J, the junction kept 14 bases outside the gene matches. The CDR3 has 17 residues. The CDR3 reads CASSDPSRQGGTYGYTF. The CDR3 nucleotides read TGTGCCAGCAGTGACCCCTCCCGACAGGGCGGAACCTATGGCTACACCTTC.

This sequence joins TRBV19 and TRBJ2-7; D not resolved. In germline, CDR1 is LNHDA, CDR2 SQIVND (reference sequence). Trimming removed 7 bases at V and 4 bases at J, with 17 bases between. This CDR3 spans 14 amino acids. The CDR3 sequence is CASKATQGRYEQYF. CDR3 coding DNA: TGTGCCAGTAAAGCAACTCAAGGGCGATACGAGCAGTACTTC.